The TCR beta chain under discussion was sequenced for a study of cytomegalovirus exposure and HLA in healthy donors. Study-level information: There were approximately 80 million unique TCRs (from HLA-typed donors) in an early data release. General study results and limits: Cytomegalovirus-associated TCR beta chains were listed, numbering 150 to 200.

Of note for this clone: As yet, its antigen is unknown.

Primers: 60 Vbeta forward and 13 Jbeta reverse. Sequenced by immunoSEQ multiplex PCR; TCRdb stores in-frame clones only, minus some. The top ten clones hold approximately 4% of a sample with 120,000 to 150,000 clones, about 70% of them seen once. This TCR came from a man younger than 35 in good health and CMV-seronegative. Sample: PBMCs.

The CDR3 DNA follows: TGTGCCAGCAGAAAGAGGACAGTTGGAAACACCATATATTTT. Translated, it gives CASRKRTVGNTIYF. The chain employs TRBV6-1 and TRBJ1-3; tentative D call: TRBD1 (6 bases). The germline V gene has CDR1 MNHNS and CDR2 SASEGT. The CDR3 runs to 14 residues. V shed 6 bases and J shed 3 bases, with 12 bases lying between them.